Sequencing of this T cell receptor (beta chain) was carried out in a study of blood T cell repertoires in COVID-19. Study background: There were acute and convalescent COVID-19 samples, and they came from the United States, Italy and Spain.

In the study's own analysis: Quantification of nucleated cells was approximated via reference gene primer amplification. TCRdb's table, derived via immunoSEQ multiplex PCR, lists solely in-frame clones and lacks some. V and J calls and clone size are given by that table; D and trimming were obtained from the DNA. Of under 150,000 clones detected, more than 70% appear once; the ten largest clones hold 8% to 11%. This clone was seen just once. The V gene lost 0 bases and the J gene lost 4 bases, with 20 bases spanning the gap. The CDR3 contains 17 residues. Germline values: CDR1 SGHRS, CDR2 YFSETQ. The sequence derives from a man between 45 and 60 years old with active or convalescent COVID-19. The sequenced material came from peripheral blood. This chain joins TRBV5-1 and TRBJ2-7; TRBD2 is a possible D gene (6 bases). CDR3 amino acids: CASSLGEVLNLGYEQYF. For the CDR3, the DNA is TGCGCCAGCAGCTTGGGGGAGGTCTTAAATCTCGGTTACGAGCAGTACTTC.